This section outlines one T cell receptor beta chain sequence together with its context. Its antigen is as yet unknown. The V end lost 0 bases, the J end lost 6 bases, and 14 bases lay between the germline ends. Germline values: CDR1 MNHEY, CDR2 SVGAGI. CDR3 length: 15 residues. Primers: 60 Vbeta forward and 13 Jbeta reverse. Assay: immunoSEQ multiplex PCR; the TCRdb copy retains only in-frame clones and omits some. The data show about 93,000 clones, more than 55% seen once. This sample is drawn from a study of cytomegalovirus exposure and HLA in healthy donors. General study results and limits: A highly shared variant cluster was judged a likely technical artifact.

Sample: PBMCs. The TCR originated in a boy aged 5-17 years in good health and CMV-seropositive. This chain joins TRBV6-5 and TRBJ1-1, with no clear D. The CDR3, as DNA: TGTGCCAGCAGTTACTCGAGTGGTTACCCCTCTGAAGCTTTCTTT. Translated, it gives CASSYSSGYPSEAFF.